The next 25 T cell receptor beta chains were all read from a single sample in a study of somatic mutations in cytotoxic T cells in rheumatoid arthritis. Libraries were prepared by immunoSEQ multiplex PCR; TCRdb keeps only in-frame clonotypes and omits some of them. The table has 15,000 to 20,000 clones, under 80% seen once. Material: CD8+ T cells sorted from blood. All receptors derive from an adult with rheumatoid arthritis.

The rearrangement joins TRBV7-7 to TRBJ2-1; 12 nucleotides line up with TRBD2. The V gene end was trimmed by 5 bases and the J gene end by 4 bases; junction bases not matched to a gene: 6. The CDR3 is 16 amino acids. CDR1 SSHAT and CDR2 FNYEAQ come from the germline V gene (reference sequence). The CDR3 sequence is CASSETSGSRYNEQFF. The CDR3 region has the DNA TGTGCCAGCAGCGAGACTAGCGGGAGTAGGTACAATGAGCAGTTCTTC.

CDR3 residues: CASSLDVAKWGNEQFF. The CDR3 DNA sequence: TGTGCCAGCAGCTTAGATGTCGCCAAGTGGGGCAATGAGCAGTTCTTC. V gene TRBV11-2 combines with J gene TRBJ2-1; D not resolved. Trimming stripped 0 bases from V and 6 bases from J, with 15 bases between. The CDR3 has 16 residues. Looked up from germline, CDR1 is SGHAT and CDR2 is FQNNGV.

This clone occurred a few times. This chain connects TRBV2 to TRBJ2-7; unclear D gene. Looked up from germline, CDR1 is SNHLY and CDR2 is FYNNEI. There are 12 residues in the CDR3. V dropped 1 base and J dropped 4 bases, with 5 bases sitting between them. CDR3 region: CASSEVRYEQYF. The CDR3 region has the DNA TGTGCCAGCAGTGAAGTCAGGTACGAGCAGTACTTC.

The CDR3 loop reads CASSLASGETQYF. The CDR3 nucleotides are TGTGCCAGCAGCTTGGCTTCCGGGGAGACCCAGTACTTC. The chain has TRBV5-4 and TRBJ2-5; no reliable D call. V was shortened by 0 bases and J by 5 bases, with 8 bases between the two germline ends. Germline assignment: CDR1 SGHNT and CDR2 YYREEE (reference sequence). The CDR3 is 13 residues long.

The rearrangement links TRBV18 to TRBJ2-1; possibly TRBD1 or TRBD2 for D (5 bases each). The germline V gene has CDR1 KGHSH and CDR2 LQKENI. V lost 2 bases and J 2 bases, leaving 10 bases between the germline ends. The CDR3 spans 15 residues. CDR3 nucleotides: TGTGCCAGCTCACCAGGACCGGGGCCCTACAATGAGCAGTTCTTC. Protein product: CASSPGPGPYNEQFF.

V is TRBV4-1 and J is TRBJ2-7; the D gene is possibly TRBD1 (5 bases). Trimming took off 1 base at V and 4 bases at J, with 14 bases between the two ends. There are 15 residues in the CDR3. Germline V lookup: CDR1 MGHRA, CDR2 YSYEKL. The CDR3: CASSQVGRGIYEQYF. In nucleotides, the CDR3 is TGCGCCAGCAGCCAAGTCGGAAGGGGAATTTACGAGCAGTACTTC.

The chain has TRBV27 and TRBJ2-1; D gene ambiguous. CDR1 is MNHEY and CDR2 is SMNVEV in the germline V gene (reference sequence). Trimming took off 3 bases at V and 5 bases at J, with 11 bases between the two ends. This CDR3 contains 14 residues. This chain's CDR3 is CASSFWVGNNEQFF. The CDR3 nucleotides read TGTGCCAGCAGTTTTTGGGTAGGGAACAATGAGCAGTTCTTC.

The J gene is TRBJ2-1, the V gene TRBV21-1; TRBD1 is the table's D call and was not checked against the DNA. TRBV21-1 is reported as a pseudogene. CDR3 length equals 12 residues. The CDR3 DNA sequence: TGTGCCAGCAGCAAAGGGGGACAGTTCCAGTTCTTC. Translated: CASSKGGQFQFF.

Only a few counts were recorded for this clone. The CDR3 loop is CATCVGGRGSEQYF. The CDR3 region has the DNA TGTGCCACATGCGTAGGAGGGCGAGGGTCCGAGCAGTACTTC. The chain uses TRBV6-5 and TRBJ2-7; TRBD2 might be the D (6 bases). This CDR3 region has 14 residues. In germline, CDR1 is MNHEY, CDR2 SVGAGI. The V end was cut by 10 bases, the J end by 6 bases, with 22 bases between.

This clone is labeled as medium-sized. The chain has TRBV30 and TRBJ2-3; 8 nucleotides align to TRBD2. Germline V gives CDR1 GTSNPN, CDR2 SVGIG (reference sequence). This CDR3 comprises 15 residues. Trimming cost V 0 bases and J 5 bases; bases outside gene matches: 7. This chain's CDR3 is CAWSVEGLEVDTQYF. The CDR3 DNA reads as TGTGCCTGGAGTGTCGAGGGACTAGAAGTAGATACGCAGTATTTT.

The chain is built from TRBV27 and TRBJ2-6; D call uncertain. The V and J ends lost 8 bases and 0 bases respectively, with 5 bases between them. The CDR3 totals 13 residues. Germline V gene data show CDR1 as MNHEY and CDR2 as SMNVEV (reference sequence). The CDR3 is CASASSGANVLTF. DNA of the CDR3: TGTGCCAGCGCCTCCTCTGGGGCCAACGTCCTGACTTTC.

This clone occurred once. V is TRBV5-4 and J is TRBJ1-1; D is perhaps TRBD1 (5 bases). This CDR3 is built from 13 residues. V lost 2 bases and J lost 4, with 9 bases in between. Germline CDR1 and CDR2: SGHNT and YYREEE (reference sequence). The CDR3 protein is CASSFGGGTEAFF. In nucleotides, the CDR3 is TGTGCCAGCAGCTTCGGGGGAGGCACTGAAGCTTTCTTT.

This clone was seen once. CDR3 nucleotide sequence: TGTGCCAGCAGCTTGGAAGGTCGGCGGAGCAATCAGCCCCAGCATTTT. Amino acid sequence: CASSLEGRRSNQPQHF. The chain joins TRBV5-5 to TRBJ1-5; D ambiguous. The V and J ends lost 0 bases and 1 base respectively, with 11 bases between them. CDR3 length: 16 amino acids. The germline CDR1 and CDR2 sequences are SGHKS and YYEKEE (reference sequence).

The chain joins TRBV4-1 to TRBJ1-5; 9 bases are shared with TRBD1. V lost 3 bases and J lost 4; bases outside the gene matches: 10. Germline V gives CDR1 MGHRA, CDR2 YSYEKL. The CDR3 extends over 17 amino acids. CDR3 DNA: TGCGCCAGCAGCCAGGACAGGGGACTCCGAGAGAATCAGCCCCAGCATTTT. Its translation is CASSQDRGLRENQPQHF.

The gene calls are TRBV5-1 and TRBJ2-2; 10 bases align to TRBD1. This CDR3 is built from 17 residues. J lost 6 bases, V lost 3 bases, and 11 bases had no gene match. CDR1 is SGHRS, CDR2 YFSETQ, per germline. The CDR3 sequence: CASSSDRGSRGAGELFF. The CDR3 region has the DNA TGCGCCAGCAGCTCGGACAGGGGGTCCCGAGGGGCCGGGGAGCTGTTTTTT.

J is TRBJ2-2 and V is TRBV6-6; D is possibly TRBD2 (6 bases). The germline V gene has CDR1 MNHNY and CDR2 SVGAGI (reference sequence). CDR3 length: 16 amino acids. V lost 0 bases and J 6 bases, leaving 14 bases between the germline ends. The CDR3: CASSYSGRGIAGELFF. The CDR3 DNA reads TGTGCCAGCAGTTACTCCGGGCGGGGTATCGCCGGGGAGCTGTTTTTT.

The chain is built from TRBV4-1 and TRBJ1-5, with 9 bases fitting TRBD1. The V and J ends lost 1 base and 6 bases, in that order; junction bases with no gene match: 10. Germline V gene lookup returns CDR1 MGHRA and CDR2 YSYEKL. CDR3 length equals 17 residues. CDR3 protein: CASSQVARDRDGQPQHF. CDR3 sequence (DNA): TGCGCCAGCAGCCAAGTAGCCCGGGACAGGGACGGTCAGCCCCAGCATTTT.

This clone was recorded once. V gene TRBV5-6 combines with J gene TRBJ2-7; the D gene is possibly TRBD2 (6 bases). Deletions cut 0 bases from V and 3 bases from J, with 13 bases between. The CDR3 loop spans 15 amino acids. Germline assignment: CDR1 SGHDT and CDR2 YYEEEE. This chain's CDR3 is CASSLVRGGGYEQYF. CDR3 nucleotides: TGTGCCAGCAGCTTGGTGCGTGGGGGAGGCTACGAGCAGTACTTC.

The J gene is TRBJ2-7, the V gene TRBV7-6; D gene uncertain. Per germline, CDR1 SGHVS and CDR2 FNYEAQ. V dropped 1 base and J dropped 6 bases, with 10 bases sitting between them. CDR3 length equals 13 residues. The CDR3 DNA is TGTGCCAGCAGCTTAGGGGGTCTCGGCGAGCAGTACTTC. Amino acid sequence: CASSLGGLGEQYF.

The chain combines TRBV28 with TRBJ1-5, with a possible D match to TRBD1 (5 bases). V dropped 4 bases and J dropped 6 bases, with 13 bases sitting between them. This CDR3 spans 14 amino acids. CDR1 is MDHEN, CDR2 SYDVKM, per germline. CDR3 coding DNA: TGTGCCAGCAGTTCTCGACTAGGGACTCAGCCCCAGCATTTT. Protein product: CASSSRLGTQPQHF.

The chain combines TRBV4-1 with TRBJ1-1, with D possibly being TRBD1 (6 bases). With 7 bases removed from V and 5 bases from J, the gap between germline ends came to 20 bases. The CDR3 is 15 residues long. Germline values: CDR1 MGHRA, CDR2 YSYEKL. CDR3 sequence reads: CASTVGGGGETEAFF. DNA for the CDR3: TGCGCCAGCACCGTAGGGGGAGGGGGAGAAACTGAAGCTTTCTTT.

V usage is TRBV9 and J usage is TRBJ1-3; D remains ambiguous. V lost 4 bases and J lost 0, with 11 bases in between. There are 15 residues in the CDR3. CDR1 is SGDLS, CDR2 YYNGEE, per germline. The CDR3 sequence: CASSPGSSSGNTIYF. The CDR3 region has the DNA TGTGCCAGCAGCCCCGGGTCGAGCTCTGGAAACACCATATATTTT.

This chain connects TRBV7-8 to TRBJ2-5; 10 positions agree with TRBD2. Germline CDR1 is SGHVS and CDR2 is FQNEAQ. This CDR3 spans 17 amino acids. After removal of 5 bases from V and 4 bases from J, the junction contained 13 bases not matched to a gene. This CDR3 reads CASSQGGASGSRETQYF. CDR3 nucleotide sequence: TGTGCCAGCAGCCAAGGGGGTGCTAGCGGGAGTCGAGAGACCCAGTACTTC.

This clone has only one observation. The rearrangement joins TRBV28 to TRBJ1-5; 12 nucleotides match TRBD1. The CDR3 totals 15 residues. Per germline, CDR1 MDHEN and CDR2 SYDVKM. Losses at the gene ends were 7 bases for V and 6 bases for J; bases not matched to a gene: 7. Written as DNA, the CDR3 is TGTGCCAGCACCCCTTGGGACAGGGGGCTTCAGCCCCAGCATTTT. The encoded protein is CASTPWDRGLQPQHF.

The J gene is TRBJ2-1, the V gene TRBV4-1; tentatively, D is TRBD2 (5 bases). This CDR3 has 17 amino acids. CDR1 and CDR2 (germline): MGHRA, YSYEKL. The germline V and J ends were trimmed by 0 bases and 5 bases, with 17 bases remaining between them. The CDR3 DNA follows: TGCGCCAGCAGCCAAGAATCGGGAAGTCTACAGAACAATGAGCAGTTCTTC. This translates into CASSQESGSLQNNEQFF.